This T cell receptor (beta chain) is drawn from a study of cytotoxic CD8 clonotypes in ibrutinib-treated CLL. As regards this clone: Its specificity is not known.

Study conclusions and caveats: In comparison with age-matched healthy donors, baseline clonality was higher and tracked circulating CD8+ T-cell counts.

Clones were read by immunoSEQ multiplex PCR, and TCRdb kept only the in-frame ones, dropping some. Among roughly 300,000 clones listed, 60% to 80% were seen once. CDR1 and CDR2 from the germline V gene are MNHEY and SMNVEV (reference sequence). Trimming cost V 6 bases and J 3 bases, with 8 bases left between them. The CDR3 is made up of 12 amino acids. The source of this sequence is a human donor with chronic lymphocytic leukemia. The sequenced sample was PBMCs, obtained at disease progression, from a patient treated with ibrutinib. The V gene is TRBV27, the J gene TRBJ1-2, with D hard to call. In nucleotides, the CDR3 is TGTGCCAGCAGGAAAGGGTACTATGGCTACACCTTC. Its protein is CASRKGYYGYTF.